The 13 T cell receptor beta chains below come from one sample, sequenced in a study of T cell responses to AZD1222 COVID-19 vaccine. The method was immunoSEQ multiplex PCR; TCRdb's version includes in-frame clones alone and lacks a portion of them. The table includes roughly 180,000 clones, 87% detected once. This specimen was peripheral blood, taken on day 0 of AZD1222 vaccination. The receptors come from an adult in good health.

J is TRBJ2-7 and V is TRBV18; D unclear. Trimming pared 3 bases from V and 0 bases from J, leaving 9 bases between. The CDR3 has 14 amino acids. Germline lookup yields CDR1 KGHSH and CDR2 LQKENI. The DNA for the CDR3 is TGTGCCAGCTCACCGCGGACGGTCTCCTACGAGCAGTACTTC. Its translation is CASSPRTVSYEQYF.

This rearrangement joins TRBV11-2 to TRBJ1-1; TRBD1 matches 7 bases. Germline V gene data show CDR1 as SGHAT and CDR2 as FQNNGV. There are 14 residues in the CDR3. The junction had 6 bases not matched to a gene; V was cut back by 5 bases and J by 3 bases. The CDR3 nucleotides read TGTGCCAGCAGCCCGACAGGGTGGGACACTGAAGCTTTCTTT. This sequence encodes CASSPTGWDTEAFF.

This rearrangement joins TRBV28 to TRBJ1-6; possibly TRBD1 for D (6 bases). Germline CDR1 and CDR2: MDHEN and SYDVKM. The CDR3 is 12 residues long. CDR3 loop: CASEVGGSPLHF. Here the CDR3 DNA reads TGTGCATCGGAAGTAGGGGGTTCACCCCTCCACTTT.

The CDR3 DNA reads TGTGCCAGCAGCTGGAGAGGATCGAACACTGAAGCTTTCTTT. This translates into CASSWRGSNTEAFF. The genes are TRBV7-9 and TRBJ1-1; no firm D call. Trimming removed 4 bases at V and 1 base at J, with 10 bases between. Germline CDR1 reads SEHNR; CDR2 reads FQNEAQ (reference sequence). The CDR3 spans 14 residues.

The rearrangement links TRBV30 to TRBJ2-7, with D possibly matching TRBD1 (5 bases). CDR1 and CDR2 (germline): GTSNPN, SVGIG (reference sequence). The ends were cut back, 0 bases at V and 6 bases at J, with 18 bases in the middle. CDR3 length: 15 amino acids. This chain's CDR3 is CAWSVQGTVPSEQYF. In DNA form, the CDR3 reads TGTGCCTGGAGTGTCCAGGGTACGGTTCCGTCCGAGCAGTACTTC. Supplemented by reference TRBV30 and TRBJ2-7, the full variable domain reads SQTIHQWPATLVQPVGSPLSLECTVEGTSNPNLYWYRQAAGRGLQLLFYSVGIGQISSEVPQNLSASRPQDRQFILSSKKLLLSDSGFYLCAWSVQGTVPSEQYFGPGTRLTVT.

J is TRBJ2-3 and V is TRBV5-1; 7 bases are a match to TRBD2. From germline, CDR1 is SGHRS and CDR2 YFSETQ. The CDR3 is 17 residues long. J gave up 3 bases and V 2 bases, and 12 bases lay outside the gene matches. CDR3 nucleotide sequence: TGCGCCAGCAGCTTAGAACTCCGCGGGAGTTCTACAGATACGCAGTATTTT. This sequence encodes CASSLELRGSSTDTQYF.

This clone has just one count. V usage is TRBV3-1 (or the pseudogene TRBV3-2) and J usage is TRBJ1-2, with 9 bases fitting TRBD1. The CDR3 length is 15 residues. Germline CDR1 reads LGHDT; CDR2 reads YNNKEL (reference sequence). The trim removed 5 bases at V and 4 bases at J, leaving 8 bases unmatched. The CDR3 nucleotides are TGTGCCAGCAGCACTCGGACAGGGGACGGCTATGGCTACACCTTC. It yields the protein CASSTRTGDGYGYTF.

The chain links TRBV5-1 to TRBJ2-7; the D gene could be TRBD1 or TRBD2 (5 bases each). Trimming removed 6 bases from V and 0 bases from J, with 19 bases in between. This CDR3 is built from 16 residues. From germline, CDR1 is SGHRS and CDR2 YFSETQ. The CDR3 sequence: CASNPGGAGGSYEQYF. In DNA form, the CDR3 reads TGCGCCAGCAACCCCGGTGGGGCCGGAGGCTCCTACGAGCAGTACTTC.

The rearrangement uses TRBV5-1 and TRBJ2-3, with unresolved D. Trimming cost V 4 bases and J 2 bases, with 14 bases left between them. The CDR3 has 15 amino acids. Germline loops: CDR1 SGHRS, CDR2 YFSETQ. The CDR3 loop is CASSPIRPNTDTQYF. The DNA for the CDR3 is TGCGCCAGCAGCCCGATACGGCCCAACACAGATACGCAGTATTTT.

The rearrangement joins TRBV7-3 to TRBJ2-1, with D unclear. This CDR3 region has 16 residues. V lost 5 bases, J lost 0 bases, and 14 bases lay in between. CDR1 is SGHTA, CDR2 FQGTGA, per germline. The CDR3 DNA follows: TGTGCCAGCAGCAACTGGACCATCTTCTCCTACAATGAGCAGTTCTTC. Its protein is CASSNWTIFSYNEQFF.

The J gene is TRBJ1-2, the V gene TRBV5-8; possibly TRBD1 for D (5 bases). CDR3 length: 14 residues. CDR1 and CDR2 from the germline V gene are SGHTS and YDEGEE. V was pared by 3 bases and J by 4 bases, with 13 bases between. The CDR3 coding sequence is TGTGCCAGCAGCTGGGGAGGGGCCGGCTATGGCTACACCTTC. It yields the protein CASSWGGAGYGYTF.

V is TRBV2 and J is TRBJ2-2, with D perhaps TRBD2 (5 bases). The germline V gene has CDR1 SNHLY and CDR2 FYNNEI. The CDR3 is 14 residues long. V was pared by 8 bases and J by 4 bases, with 14 bases between. The CDR3 bases are TGTGCCAGCGGAAGGAGGAACCCCACCGGGGAGCTGTTTTTT. It encodes CASGRRNPTGELFF.

This chain uses TRBV6-5 with TRBJ1-2; D gene uncertain. The CDR3 runs 13 residues. CDR1 and CDR2 (germline): MNHEY, SVGAGI. Trimming pared 2 bases from V and 7 bases from J, leaving 11 bases between. The CDR3 spells CASSYGTSGGYTF. CDR3 in DNA: TGTGCCAGCAGTTACGGTACTAGTGGTGGCTACACCTTC.